What follows is one T cell receptor beta chain and its context. Antigen specificity is unknown. The record originates from a study of T cells in Graves' hyperthyroidism and ophthalmopathy. Findings and caveats of the study: By a 13 V-J model, ophthalmopathy was set apart from stable hyperthyroidism. Most thyroid clonotypes with frequency above 0.001 were detected in blood.

TCR beta CDR3 regions were amplified from RNA. Researchers ran a first-round RT-PCR on the TCR CDR3 using the HTBI primer set. TCRdb redid the calling of the multiplex PCR reads with MiXCR, one entry per CDR3 protein. The profile covers about 660,000 distinct CDR3 sequences, with 45% appearing a single time and roughly 6.5% taken by the ten largest. This CDR3 spans 16 amino acids. With 5 bases removed from V and 1 base from J, the gap between germline ends came to 15 bases. Germline CDR1 MNHNS, CDR2 SASEGT. The gene calls are TRBV6-1 and TRBJ1-5; no clear D gene. The receptor was isolated from an adult man with Graves' disease, either hyperthyroidism or ophthalmopathy (not recorded which). The specimen was peripheral blood or thyroid tissue (not recorded which). The chain's CDR3 is CASSYGPTGSNQPQHF. CDR3 DNA sequence: TGTGCCAGCAGTTACGGGCCTACTGGGAGCAATCAGCCCCAGCATTTT.